Following are 32 T cell receptor beta chains from one sample sequenced in a study of spatial heterogeneity in lung cancer. TCRdb reanalysed the 5' RACE reads using MiXCR and keeps one entry per CDR3 protein. The table shows 20,000 to 25,000 distinct CDR3 sequences, with approximately 3% occurring only once. Their target antigens are unknown. General study findings and limits: How many expanded intratumoral alpha and beta TCRs were present tracked the tumor mutation count, which was a count of nonsynonymous mutations.

Specified time point: sample taken at primary tumor resection. The input for sequencing was lung tumor tissue, taken at surgery. Receptor source: a male donor with early-stage non-small cell lung cancer.

This clonotype is labeled medium-sized. This chain connects TRBV29-1 to TRBJ2-3, with 7 bases that match TRBD2. The CDR3 is made up of 13 amino acids. From germline, CDR1 is SQVTM and CDR2 ANQGSEA. V gave up 3 bases and J gave up 5 bases; unmatched junction bases: 5. CDR3 bases: TGCAGCGTTGACCGGGGGGATGGAGATACGCAGTATTTT. This codes for CSVDRGDGDTQYF.

This clonotype showed up just a few times. J is TRBJ1-2 and V is TRBV24-1, with TRBD1 identical over 11 bases. Germline V gene sequence: CDR1 KGHDR, CDR2 SFDVKD. Trimming cost V 3 bases and J 8 bases; bases outside gene matches: 7. CDR3 length equals 15 residues. CDR3 loop: CATSDTRTGGEGYTF. The CDR3 bases are TGTGCCACCAGTGATACTCGGACAGGGGGCGAAGGCTACACCTTC.

In this sample, this clonotype turned up many times. The chain carries TRBV7-2 and TRBJ2-5; 11 nucleotides match TRBD2. The CDR3 sequence is 15 residues long. V gave up 6 bases and J gave up 7 bases; unmatched junction bases: 10. The germline V gene encodes CDR1 SGHTA and CDR2 FQGNSA. CDR3 nucleotide sequence: TGTGCCAGCAGGTATACCGGGACTAGCGGAACGACCCAGTACTTC. It is translated as CASRYTGTSGTTQYF.

This clonotype was seen at least ten times. The CDR3 protein is CASSTLTTKYEQYF. The CDR3 bases are TGTGCCAGCAGTACCTTGACGACGAAGTACGAGCAGTACTTC. The rearrangement uses TRBV6-1 and TRBJ2-7; D remains unclear. The CDR3 extends over 14 amino acids. V was trimmed by 5 bases and J by 4 bases, leaving 15 bases between them. CDR1 MNHNS and CDR2 SASEGT come from the germline V gene.

This clonotype was picked up one time. A much larger clone differs by one base, so this may be a read error. The chain is built from TRBV27 and TRBJ1-4; TRBD1 matches 9 bases. CDR1 is MNHEY and CDR2 is SMNVEV in the germline V gene (reference sequence). The CDR3 totals 16 residues. The CDR3 DNA reads as TGTGCCAGCAGTAACAGGGGGCTCGTCGGTAATGATAAACTGTTTTTT. This translates into CASSNRGLVGNDKLFF.

The chain uses TRBV6-5 and TRBJ2-3; D remains unclear. The CDR3 covers 11 residues. V lost 4 bases and J lost 5, with 4 bases in between. CDR1 is MNHEY and CDR2 is SVGAGI in the germline V gene. The CDR3 sequence: CASSWLDTQYF. The CDR3 DNA is TGTGCCAGCAGTTGGTTAGATACGCAGTATTTT.

This clonotype was recorded at least ten times. This chain joins TRBV2 and TRBJ1-5; D perhaps matches TRBD1 (6 bases). CDR1 and CDR2 (germline): SNHLY, FYNNEI. There are 15 residues in the CDR3. With 8 bases removed from V and 0 bases from J, the gap between germline ends came to 14 bases. CDR3 sequence reads: CASEEGTHSNQPQHF. The CDR3, as DNA: TGTGCCAGCGAAGAGGGGACACATAGCAATCAGCCCCAGCATTTT.

There are many counts of this clonotype. This chain uses TRBV20-1 with TRBJ2-5; 7 bases fit TRBD1. The V and J ends lost 0 bases and 3 bases, in that order; junction bases with no gene match: 7. This CDR3 is 15 amino acids long. Germline assignment: CDR1 DFQATT and CDR2 SNEGSKA (reference sequence). The CDR3, as DNA: TGCAGTGCTAGAGATATTGGGGGACAGAAAGAGACCCAGTACTTC. This sequence encodes CSARDIGGQKETQYF.

This clonotype came up many times. This sequence joins TRBV24-1 and TRBJ2-1; 15 nucleotides match TRBD2. Germline V lookup: CDR1 KGHDR, CDR2 SFDVKD. V was pared by 5 bases and J by 1 base, with 11 bases of the junction left unmatched. The CDR3 runs 20 residues. CDR3 protein: CATSASPGLAGGTSYNEQFF. The CDR3 bases are TGTGCCACCAGTGCCTCTCCAGGACTAGCGGGAGGGACGTCCTACAATGAGCAGTTCTTC.

This clonotype was seen many times. This chain connects TRBV5-5 to TRBJ1-2; no reliable D call. There are 15 residues in the CDR3. In germline, CDR1 is SGHKS, CDR2 YYEKEE (reference sequence). V was trimmed by 4 bases and J by 2 bases, leaving 15 bases between them. CDR3 sequence: CASSPRVVWNYGYTF. In DNA, the CDR3 is TGTGCCAGCAGCCCCCGCGTTGTGTGGAACTATGGCTACACCTTC.

This clonotype was seen many times. The chain has TRBV11-2 and TRBJ2-1; TRBD2 agrees at 12 bases. J lost 7 bases, V lost 2 bases, and 6 bases had no gene match. The CDR3 is 16 residues long. The V gene's germline CDR1 is SGHAT and CDR2 FQNNGV. In DNA form, the CDR3 reads TGTGCCAGCAGCTTAAGGGAGACTAGCGGGAGAAATGAGCAGTTCTTC. Translated, it gives CASSLRETSGRNEQFF.

This clonotype was counted at least ten times. The rearrangement joins TRBV6-6 to TRBJ2-1; D is uncertain. V was pared by 2 bases and J by 5 bases, with 10 bases between. The germline gives CDR1 MNHNY, CDR2 SVGAGI (reference sequence). This CDR3 is 14 amino acids long. The CDR3 coding sequence is TGTGCCAGCAGTTACCCATCGGCGAACAATGAGCAGTTCTTC. Protein sequence: CASSYPSANNEQFF.

This clonotype was recorded many times. The genes are TRBV30 and TRBJ2-1; no firm D call. CDR3 length: 13 amino acids. V gave up 2 bases and J gave up 6 bases, with 11 bases separating them. The germline V gene encodes CDR1 GTSNPN and CDR2 SVGIG (reference sequence). The CDR3 here is CAWSTTHSNEQFF. CDR3 sequence (DNA): TGTGCCTGGAGTACAACACACAGCAATGAGCAGTTCTTC.

This clonotype was detected many times. The J gene is TRBJ1-2, the V gene TRBV29-1; D unclear. Trimming pared 1 base from V and 7 bases from J, leaving 13 bases between. Germline assignment: CDR1 SQVTM and CDR2 ANQGSEA. The CDR3 length is 13 residues. The CDR3 bases are TGCAGCGTTGAAGTCAGGCCCTTAACTGGCTACACCTTC. It codes for CSVEVRPLTGYTF.

This clonotype was picked up many times. The CDR3 loop is CATSRDGDTNTEAFF. CDR3 nucleotides: TGTGCCACCAGCAGAGATGGGGATACGAACACTGAAGCTTTCTTT. The chain employs TRBV15 and TRBJ1-1; D ambiguous. The CDR3 is made up of 15 amino acids. Germline CDR1 and CDR2: LNHNV and YYDKDF (reference sequence). Trimming removed 0 bases from V and 1 base from J, with 9 bases in between.

This clonotype was seen many times. A junction end diverges from the germline sequence, so it may reflect a read error. Here the CDR3 DNA reads TGTGCCAGCAGACCTACTAGCGGGAGCCGCGGAGGCTTC. Its protein is CASRPTSGSRGGF. The chain employs TRBV7-9 and TRBJ2-1; the match to TRBD2 covers 11 bases. This CDR3 is built from 13 residues. The germline V gene encodes CDR1 SEHNR and CDR2 FQNEAQ (reference sequence).

The chain has TRBV7-6 and TRBJ2-2; 8 bases match TRBD1. Losses at the gene ends were 5 bases for V and 3 bases for J; bases not matched to a gene: 11. The CDR3 totals 17 residues. The germline gives CDR1 SGHVS, CDR2 FNYEAQ. Written as DNA, the CDR3 is TGTGCCAGCAGCACTCCCCGGGACAGGACAGACACCGGGGAGCTGTTTTTT. Its translation is CASSTPRDRTDTGELFF.

This clonotype is medium-sized in the sample. The chain couples TRBV6-6 to TRBJ1-4, with TRBD1 matching 9 bases. The CDR3 totals 15 residues. Germline V gene data show CDR1 as MNHNY and CDR2 as SVGAGI (reference sequence). Unmatched junction bases numbered 8, after V lost 5 bases and J lost 7 bases. For the CDR3, the DNA is TGTGCCAGCAGTCCTCCGGGACAGGGAAGTGAAAAACTGTTTTTT. This gives the protein CASSPPGQGSEKLFF.

This clonotype was recorded at least ten times. The chain combines TRBV19 with TRBJ2-3, with TRBD2 as a possible D gene (5 bases). Germline V CDR1 and CDR2: LNHDA, SQIVND (reference sequence). Trimming cost V 3 bases and J 0 bases, with 13 bases left between them. The CDR3 extends over 16 amino acids. The CDR3 nucleotides read TGTGCCAGTAGTATGAGTAAGGGAGCTAGCACAGATACGCAGTATTTT. Protein product: CASSMSKGASTDTQYF. The variable domain in full, completed from reference TRBV19 and TRBJ2-3, reads DGGITQSPKYLFRKEGQNVTLSCEQNLNHDAMYWYRQDPGQGLRLIYYSQIVNDFQKGDIAEGYSVSREKKESFPLTVTSAQKNPTAFYLCASSMSKGASTDTQYFGPGTRLTVL.

This clonotype was detected ten times or more. CDR3 nucleotides: TGCAGTCTCCGAGGGACTAGCGGGAGGGCCGGGGAGGGCACAGATACGCAGTATTTT. This encodes CSLRGTSGRAGEGTDTQYF. The chain uses TRBV20-1 and TRBJ2-3, with 16 bases that match TRBD2. This CDR3 spans 19 amino acids. CDR1 is DFQATT and CDR2 is SNEGSKA in the germline V gene (reference sequence). V shed 8 bases, J shed 1 base, and the junction held 15 bases outside the gene matches.

This clonotype was counted many times. This chain joins TRBV7-8 and TRBJ1-2, with 9 bases identical to TRBD1. This CDR3 region has 17 residues. With 1 base clipped from V and 4 bases from J, the junction kept 10 bases outside the gene matches. CDR1 and CDR2 from the germline V gene are SGHVS and FQNEAQ. The CDR3 region is CASSLVGTGLLIYGYTF. CDR3 coding DNA: TGTGCCAGCAGCTTAGTCGGGACAGGGCTCCTCATCTATGGCTACACCTTC. Variable domain in full (rest from reference TRBV7-8 and TRBJ1-2): GAGVSQSPRYKVAKRGQDVALRCDPISGHVSLFWYQQALGQGPEFLTYFQNEAQLDKSGLPSDRFFAERPEGSVSTLKIQRTQQEDSAVYLCASSLVGTGLLIYGYTFGSGTRLTVV.

This clonotype was found many times. This chain links TRBV7-8 with TRBJ2-7; D unclear. The germline V gene encodes CDR1 SGHVS and CDR2 FQNEAQ. Trimming took off 0 bases at V and 3 bases at J, with 9 bases between the two ends. This CDR3 comprises 14 residues. In DNA, the CDR3 is TGTGCCAGCAGCTTAGCGCCAGTCGTCTACGAGCAGTACTTC. This translates into CASSLAPVVYEQYF.

This clonotype was detected only a few times. This rearrangement joins TRBV12-5 to TRBJ2-3, with D unclear. CDR1 and CDR2 (germline): LGHNT, FRNRAP. Trimming left V 6 bases short and J 0 bases short, with 10 bases between. The CDR3 runs to 14 residues. The CDR3 is CASGISPSTDTQYF. The CDR3 bases are TGTGCTAGTGGAATTTCTCCTAGCACAGATACGCAGTATTTT.

This clonotype appeared many times. The chain recombines TRBV25-1 with TRBJ1-6, with D maybe TRBD1 (5 bases). Trimming took off 4 bases at V and 3 bases at J, with 16 bases between the two ends. Germline V lookup: CDR1 MGHDK, CDR2 SYGVNS. This CDR3 has 17 residues. The CDR3 sequence is CASSAGTRAGYNSPLHF. The CDR3, as DNA: TGTGCCAGCAGTGCGGGGACCCGAGCAGGCTATAATTCACCCCTCCACTTT.

This clonotype was seen ten or more times. The chain employs TRBV5-1 and TRBJ1-6; D is uncertain. Trimming left V 1 base short and J 4 bases short, with 6 bases between. CDR1 and CDR2 from the germline V gene are SGHRS and YFSETQ. The CDR3 extends over 14 amino acids. The CDR3 DNA is TGCGCCAGCAGCTTGAGATATTATAATTCACCCCTCCACTTT. It codes for CASSLRYYNSPLHF.

At least ten counts were recorded for this clonotype. The chain employs TRBV10-3 and TRBJ2-3; tentative D call: TRBD1 (5 bases). The V and J ends lost 2 bases and 0 bases respectively, with 6 bases between them. CDR3 length: 14 residues. Germline CDR1 is ENHRY and CDR2 is SYGVKD. The CDR3 sequence is CAISEDRSTDTQYF. DNA of the CDR3: TGTGCCATCAGTGAGGACAGAAGCACAGATACGCAGTATTTT.

At least ten counts were recorded for this clonotype. The chain combines TRBV3-1 with TRBJ1-6, with unresolved D. Germline assignment: CDR1 LGHDT and CDR2 YNNKEL (reference sequence). Trimming took 2 bases from V and 10 from J, leaving 6 bases between them. CDR3 length: 12 amino acids. The CDR3 here is CASSQLRSPLHF. The CDR3 DNA sequence: TGTGCCAGCAGCCAATTAAGATCACCCCTCCACTTT. The whole variable domain, remainder taken from reference TRBV3-1 and TRBJ1-6, is DTAVSQTPKYLVTQMGNDKSIKCEQNLGHDTMYWYKQDSKKFLKIMFSYNNKELIINETVPNRFSPKSPDKAHLNLHINSLELGDSAVYFCASSQLRSPLHFGNGTRLTVT.

This clonotype was detected ten times or more. The genes are TRBV6-2 or TRBV6-3 and TRBJ1-5; D ambiguous. The length of the CDR3 is 13 residues. Germline CDR1 MNHEY, CDR2 SVGEGT. The ends were cut back, 0 bases at V and 7 bases at J, with 7 bases in the middle. The CDR3 loop is CASSYSSEQPQHF. The CDR3 DNA sequence: TGTGCCAGCAGTTACTCGTCGGAACAGCCCCAGCATTTT.

This clonotype was observed many times. This CDR3 reads CASSLELNEKLFF. The DNA for the CDR3 is TGTGCCAGCAGCTTAGAACTCAATGAAAAACTGTTTTTT. J is TRBJ1-4 and V is TRBV7-2; D unclear. V lost 1 base, J lost 5 bases, and 5 bases lay in between. The CDR3 is made up of 13 amino acids. CDR1 SGHTA and CDR2 FQGNSA come from the germline V gene.

At least ten counts were recorded for this clonotype. The rearrangement links TRBV20-1 to TRBJ1-5; no clear D gene. Germline assignment: CDR1 DFQATT and CDR2 SNEGSKA (reference sequence). The CDR3 has 14 amino acids. The germline V and J ends were trimmed by 5 bases and 4 bases, with 15 bases remaining between them. The CDR3 sequence is CSAASAALNQPQHF. The CDR3 DNA follows: TGCAGTGCTGCCTCAGCGGCTTTGAATCAGCCCCAGCATTTT.

This clonotype was seen repeatedly, ten times or more. The V and J genes are TRBV29-1 and TRBJ2-1; 8 bases agree with TRBD1. Trimming cost V 4 bases and J 3 bases; bases outside gene matches: 8. Germline CDR1 SQVTM, CDR2 ANQGSEA. The CDR3 runs to 15 residues. The CDR3 sequence is CSVVRGTGLYNEQFF. In nucleotides, the CDR3 is TGCAGCGTTGTAAGGGGGACAGGCCTCTACAATGAGCAGTTCTTC.

This clonotype is medium-sized. The chain has TRBV20-1 and TRBJ1-1, with no clear D. Trimming pared 1 base from V and 4 bases from J, leaving 10 bases between. The CDR3 spans 13 residues. The germline CDR1 and CDR2 sequences are DFQATT and SNEGSKA (reference sequence). The CDR3 bases are TGCAGTGCTAGAGTTCCCGGAGCCACTGAAGCTTTCTTT. Its translation is CSARVPGATEAFF.